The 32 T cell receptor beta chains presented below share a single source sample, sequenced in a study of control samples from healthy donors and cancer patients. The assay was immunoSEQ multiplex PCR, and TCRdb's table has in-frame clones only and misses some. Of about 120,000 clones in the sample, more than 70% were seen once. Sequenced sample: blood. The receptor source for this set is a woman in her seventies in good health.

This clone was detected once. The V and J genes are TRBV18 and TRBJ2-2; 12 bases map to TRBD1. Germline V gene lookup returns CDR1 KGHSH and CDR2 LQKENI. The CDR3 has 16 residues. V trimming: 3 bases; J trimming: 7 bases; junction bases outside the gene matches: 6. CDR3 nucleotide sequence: TGTGCCAGCTCACCGAAAGGGACAGGGGGCATCGGGGAGCTGTTTTTT. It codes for CASSPKGTGGIGELFF.

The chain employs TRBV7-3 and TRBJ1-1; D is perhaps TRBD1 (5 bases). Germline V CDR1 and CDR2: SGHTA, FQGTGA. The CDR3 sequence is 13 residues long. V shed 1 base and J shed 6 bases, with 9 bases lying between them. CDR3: CASSLIGASEAFF. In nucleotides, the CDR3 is TGTGCCAGCAGCTTAATTGGGGCATCTGAAGCTTTCTTT.

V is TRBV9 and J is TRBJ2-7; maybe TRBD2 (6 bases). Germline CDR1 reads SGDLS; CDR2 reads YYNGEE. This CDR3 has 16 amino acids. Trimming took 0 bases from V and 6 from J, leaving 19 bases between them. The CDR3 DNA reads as TGTGCCAGCAGCGTAGGAGGCGGAGGGACGAGGGGCGAGCAGTACTTC. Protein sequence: CASSVGGGGTRGEQYF.

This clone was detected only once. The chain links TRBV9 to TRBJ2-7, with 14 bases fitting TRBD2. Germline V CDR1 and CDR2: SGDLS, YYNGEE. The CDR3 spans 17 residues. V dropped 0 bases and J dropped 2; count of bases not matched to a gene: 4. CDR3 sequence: CASSVGTSGGITYEQYF. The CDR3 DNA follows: TGTGCCAGCAGCGTAGGGACTAGCGGGGGGATTACCTACGAGCAGTACTTC.

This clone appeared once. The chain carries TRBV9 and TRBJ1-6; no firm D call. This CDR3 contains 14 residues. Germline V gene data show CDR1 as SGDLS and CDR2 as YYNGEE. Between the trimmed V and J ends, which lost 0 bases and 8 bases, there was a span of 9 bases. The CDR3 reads CASSVDGVYSPLHF. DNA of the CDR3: TGTGCCAGCAGCGTAGATGGGGTTTATTCACCCCTCCACTTT.

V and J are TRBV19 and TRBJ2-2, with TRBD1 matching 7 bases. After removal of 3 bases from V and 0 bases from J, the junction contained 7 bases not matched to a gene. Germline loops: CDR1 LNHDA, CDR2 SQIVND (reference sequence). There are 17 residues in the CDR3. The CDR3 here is CASSILGDSTNTGELFF. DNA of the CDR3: TGTGCCAGTAGTATCCTTGGGGACAGCACGAACACCGGGGAGCTGTTTTTT.

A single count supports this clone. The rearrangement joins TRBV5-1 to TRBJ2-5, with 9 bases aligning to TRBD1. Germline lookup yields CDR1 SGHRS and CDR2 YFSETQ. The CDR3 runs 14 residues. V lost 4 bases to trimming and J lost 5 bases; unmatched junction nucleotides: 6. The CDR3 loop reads CASSEDRGEETQYF. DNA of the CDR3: TGCGCCAGCAGCGAGGACAGGGGTGAGGAGACCCAGTACTTC. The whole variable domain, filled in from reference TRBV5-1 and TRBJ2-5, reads KAGVTQTPRYLIKTRGQQVTLSCSPISGHRSVSWYQQTPGQGLQFLFEYFSETQRNKGNFPGRFSGRQFSNSRSEMNVSTLELGDSALYLCASSEDRGEETQYFGPGTRLLVL.

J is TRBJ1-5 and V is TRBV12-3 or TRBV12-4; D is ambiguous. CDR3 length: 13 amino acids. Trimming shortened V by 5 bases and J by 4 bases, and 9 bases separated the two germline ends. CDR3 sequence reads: CASSPARNQPQHF. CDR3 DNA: TGTGCCAGCAGTCCCGCTCGGAATCAGCCCCAGCATTTT.

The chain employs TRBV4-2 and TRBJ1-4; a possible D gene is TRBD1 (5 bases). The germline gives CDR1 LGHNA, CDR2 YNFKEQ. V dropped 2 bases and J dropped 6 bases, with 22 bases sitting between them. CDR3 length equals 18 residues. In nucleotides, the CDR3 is TGTGCCAGCAGCCAATATACGCGAAGGGACGCCCAGGATGAAAAACTGTTTTTT. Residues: CASSQYTRRDAQDEKLFF.

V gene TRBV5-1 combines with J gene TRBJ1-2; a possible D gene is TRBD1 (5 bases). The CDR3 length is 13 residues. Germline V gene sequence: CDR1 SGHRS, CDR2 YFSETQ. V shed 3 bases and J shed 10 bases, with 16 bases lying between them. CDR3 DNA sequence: TGCGCCAGCAGCTGGGACGGGTTCGAGCTCTACACCTTC. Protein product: CASSWDGFELYTF.

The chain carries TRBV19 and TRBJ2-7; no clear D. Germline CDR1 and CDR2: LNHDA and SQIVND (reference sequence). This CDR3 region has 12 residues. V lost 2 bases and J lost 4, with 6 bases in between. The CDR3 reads CASSIHRYEQYF. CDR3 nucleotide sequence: TGTGCCAGTAGTATACACAGATACGAGCAGTACTTC.

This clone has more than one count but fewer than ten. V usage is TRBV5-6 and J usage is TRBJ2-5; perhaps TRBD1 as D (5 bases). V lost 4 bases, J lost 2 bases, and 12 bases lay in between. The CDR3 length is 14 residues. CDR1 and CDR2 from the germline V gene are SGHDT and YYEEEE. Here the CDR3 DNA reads TGTGCCAGCAGCGGGGCAGGACATCAAGAGACCCAGTACTTC. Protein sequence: CASSGAGHQETQYF. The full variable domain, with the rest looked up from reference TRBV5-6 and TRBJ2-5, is DAGVTQSPTHLIKTRGQQVTLRCSPKSGHDTVSWYQQALGQGPQFIFQYYEEEERQRGNFPDRFSGHQFPNYSSELNVNALLLGDSALYLCASSGAGHQETQYFGPGTRLLVL.

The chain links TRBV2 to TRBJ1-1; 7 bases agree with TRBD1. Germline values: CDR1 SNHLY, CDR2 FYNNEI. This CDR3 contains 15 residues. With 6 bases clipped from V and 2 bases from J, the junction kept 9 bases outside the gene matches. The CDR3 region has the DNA TGTGCCAGCAGCCTCAGGACAGGAGTTAACACTGAAGCTTTCTTT. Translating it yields CASSLRTGVNTEAFF.

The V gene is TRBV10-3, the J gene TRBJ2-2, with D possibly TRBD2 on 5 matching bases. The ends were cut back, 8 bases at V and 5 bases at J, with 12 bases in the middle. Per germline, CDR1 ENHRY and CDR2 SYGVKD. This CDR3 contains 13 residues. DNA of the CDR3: TGTGCCATCGGAGAGGGTGGGACCGGGGAGCTGTTTTTT. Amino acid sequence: CAIGEGGTGELFF.

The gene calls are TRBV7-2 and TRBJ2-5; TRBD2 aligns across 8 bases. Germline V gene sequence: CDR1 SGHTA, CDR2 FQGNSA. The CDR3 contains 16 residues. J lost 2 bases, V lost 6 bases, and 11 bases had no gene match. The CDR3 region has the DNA TGTGCCAGCAGTTACCTCCCACTAGCGGCACAAGAGACCCAGTACTTC. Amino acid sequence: CASSYLPLAAQETQYF.

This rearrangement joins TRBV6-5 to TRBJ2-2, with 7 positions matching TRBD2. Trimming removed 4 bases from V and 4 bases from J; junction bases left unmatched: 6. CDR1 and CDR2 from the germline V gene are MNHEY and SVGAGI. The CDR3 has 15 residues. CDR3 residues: CASSLPGLTTGELFF. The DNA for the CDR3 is TGTGCCAGCAGTTTGCCGGGACTAACCACCGGGGAGCTGTTTTTT.

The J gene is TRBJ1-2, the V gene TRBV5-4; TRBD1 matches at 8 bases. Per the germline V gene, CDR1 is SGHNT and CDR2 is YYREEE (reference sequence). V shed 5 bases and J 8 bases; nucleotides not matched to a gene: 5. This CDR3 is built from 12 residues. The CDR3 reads CASSRTGTGYTF. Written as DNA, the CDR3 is TGTGCCAGCAGTCGGACAGGGACCGGCTACACCTTC.

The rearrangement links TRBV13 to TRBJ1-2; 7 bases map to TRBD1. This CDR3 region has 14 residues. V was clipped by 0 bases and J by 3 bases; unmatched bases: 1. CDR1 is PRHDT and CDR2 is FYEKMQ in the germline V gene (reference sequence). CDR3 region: CASSLGQGDYGYTF. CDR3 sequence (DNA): TGTGCCAGCAGCTTAGGTCAGGGGGACTATGGCTACACCTTC.

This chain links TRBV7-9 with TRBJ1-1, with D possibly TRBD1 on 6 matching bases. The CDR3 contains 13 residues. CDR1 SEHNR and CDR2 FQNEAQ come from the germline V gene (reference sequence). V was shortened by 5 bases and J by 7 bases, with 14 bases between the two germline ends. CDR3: CASSGGPRVEAFF. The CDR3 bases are TGTGCCAGCAGCGGGGGGCCGAGAGTTGAAGCTTTCTTT.

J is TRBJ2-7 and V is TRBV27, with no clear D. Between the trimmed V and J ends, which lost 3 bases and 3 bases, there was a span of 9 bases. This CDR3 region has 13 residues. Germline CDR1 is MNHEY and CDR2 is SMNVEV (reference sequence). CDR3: CASSFLWGYEQYF. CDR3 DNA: TGTGCCAGCAGTTTTCTGTGGGGCTACGAGCAGTACTTC.

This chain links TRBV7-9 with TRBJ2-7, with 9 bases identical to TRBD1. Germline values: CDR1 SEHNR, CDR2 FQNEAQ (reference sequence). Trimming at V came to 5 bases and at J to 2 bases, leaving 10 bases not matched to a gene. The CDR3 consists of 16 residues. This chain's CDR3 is CASSLLDRGSTYEQYF. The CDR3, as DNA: TGTGCCAGCAGCCTATTGGACAGGGGATCAACCTACGAGCAGTACTTC.

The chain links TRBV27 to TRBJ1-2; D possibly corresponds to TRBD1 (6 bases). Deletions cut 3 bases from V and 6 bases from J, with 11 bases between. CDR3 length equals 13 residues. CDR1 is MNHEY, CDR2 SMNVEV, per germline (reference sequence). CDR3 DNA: TGTGCCAGCAGTTTGGTCAGGGGTGATGGCTACACCTTC. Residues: CASSLVRGDGYTF.

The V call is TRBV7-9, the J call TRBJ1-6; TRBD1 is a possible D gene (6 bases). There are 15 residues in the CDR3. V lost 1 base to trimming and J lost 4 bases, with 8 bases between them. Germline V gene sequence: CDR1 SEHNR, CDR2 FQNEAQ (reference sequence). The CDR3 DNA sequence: TGTGCCAGCAGCTTAGGACAGGCTTATAATTCACCCCTCCACTTT. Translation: CASSLGQAYNSPLHF.

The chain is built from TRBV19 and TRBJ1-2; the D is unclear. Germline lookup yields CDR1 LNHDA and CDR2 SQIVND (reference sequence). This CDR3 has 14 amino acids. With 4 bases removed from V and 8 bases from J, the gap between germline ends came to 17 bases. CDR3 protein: CASSTRTDQDGYTF. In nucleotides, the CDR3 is TGTGCCAGTAGTACACGGACGGATCAGGACGGCTACACCTTC.

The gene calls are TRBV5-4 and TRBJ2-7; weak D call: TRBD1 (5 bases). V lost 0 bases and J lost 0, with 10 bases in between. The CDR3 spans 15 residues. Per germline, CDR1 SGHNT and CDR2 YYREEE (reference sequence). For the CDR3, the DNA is TGTGCCAGCAGCTTGGGACAGCGAAACTCCTACGAGCAGTACTTC. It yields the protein CASSLGQRNSYEQYF.

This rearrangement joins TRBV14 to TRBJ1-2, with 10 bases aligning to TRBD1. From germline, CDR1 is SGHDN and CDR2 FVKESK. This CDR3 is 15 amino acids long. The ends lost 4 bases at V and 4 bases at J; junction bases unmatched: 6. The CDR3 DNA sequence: TGTGCCAGCAGCCCCTGGACAGGGGGTGCCTATGGCTACACCTTC. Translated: CASSPWTGGAYGYTF.

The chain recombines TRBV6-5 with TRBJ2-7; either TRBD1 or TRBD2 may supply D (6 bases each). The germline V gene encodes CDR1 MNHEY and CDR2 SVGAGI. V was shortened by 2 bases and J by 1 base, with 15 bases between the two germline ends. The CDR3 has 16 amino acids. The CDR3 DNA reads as TGTGCCAGCAGTTACCGGACAGCCGGACTATCCTACGAGCAGTACTTC. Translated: CASSYRTAGLSYEQYF.

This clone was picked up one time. CDR3 in amino acids: CATSRGRGRQNTGELFF. The DNA of the CDR3 is TGTGCCACCAGCAGAGGGCGGGGACGGCAGAACACCGGGGAGCTGTTTTTT. The rearrangement uses TRBV15 and TRBJ2-2; TRBD2 might be the D (6 bases). This CDR3 is 17 amino acids long. Germline CDR1 reads LNHNV; CDR2 reads YYDKDF (reference sequence). The ends were cut back, 1 base at V and 1 base at J, with 13 bases in the middle.

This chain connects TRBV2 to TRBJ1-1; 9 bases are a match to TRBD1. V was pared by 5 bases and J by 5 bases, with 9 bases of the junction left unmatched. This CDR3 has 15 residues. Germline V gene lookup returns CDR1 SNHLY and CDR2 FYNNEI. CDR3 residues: CASSPEQGARTEAFF. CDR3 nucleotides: TGTGCCAGCAGTCCTGAACAGGGGGCGAGGACTGAAGCTTTCTTT. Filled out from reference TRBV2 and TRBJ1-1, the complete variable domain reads EPEVTQTPSHQVTQMGQEVILRCVPISNHLYFYWYRQILGQKVEFLVSFYNNEISEKSEIFDDQFSVERPDGSNFTLKIRSTKLEDSAMYFCASSPEQGARTEAFFGQGTRLTVV.

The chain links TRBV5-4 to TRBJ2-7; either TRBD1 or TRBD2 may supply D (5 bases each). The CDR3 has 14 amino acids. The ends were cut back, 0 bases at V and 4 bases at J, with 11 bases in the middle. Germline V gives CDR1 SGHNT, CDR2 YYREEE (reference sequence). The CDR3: CASSLGGTQYEQYF. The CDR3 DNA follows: TGTGCCAGCAGCTTGGGTGGGACCCAGTACGAGCAGTACTTC.

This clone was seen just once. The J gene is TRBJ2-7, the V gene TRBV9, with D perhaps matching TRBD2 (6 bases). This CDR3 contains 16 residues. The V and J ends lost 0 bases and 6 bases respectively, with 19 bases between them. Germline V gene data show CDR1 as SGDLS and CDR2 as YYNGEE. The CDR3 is CASSVEGFGGLAEQYF. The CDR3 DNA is TGTGCCAGCAGCGTAGAAGGGTTTGGAGGGTTGGCCGAGCAGTACTTC.

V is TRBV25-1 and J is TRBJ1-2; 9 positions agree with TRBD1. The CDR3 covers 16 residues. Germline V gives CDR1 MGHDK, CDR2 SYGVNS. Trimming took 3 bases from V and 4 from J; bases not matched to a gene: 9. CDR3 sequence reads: CASSDVRTGVAYGYTF. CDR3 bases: TGTGCCAGCAGTGACGTAAGGACAGGGGTTGCCTATGGCTACACCTTC.